This T cell receptor (beta chain) was sequenced in a study of blood T cell repertoires in COVID-19. In the study overall: Some COVID-19 samples were acute and others convalescent; all came from the United States, Italy and Spain.

This CDR3 spans 15 amino acids. V shed 3 bases and J 2 bases; nucleotides not matched to a gene: 5. CDR1 and CDR2 (germline): MNHNS, SASEGT. Some clones are missing from TCRdb's copy, which holds only in-frame ones; the method was immunoSEQ multiplex PCR. The table lists 85,000 to 130,000 clones, roughly 89% of them singletons. The source material was peripheral blood. The gene calls are TRBV6-1 and TRBJ2-3; 7 positions match TRBD2. This receptor was obtained from a human donor in a cohort sampled during active COVID-19. In DNA form, the CDR3 reads TGTGCCAGCAGTGAGGGCGGGAGCCCCACAGATACGCAGTATTTT. This gives the protein CASSEGGSPTDTQYF.